The 3 T cell receptor beta chains below come from one sample, sequenced in a study of blood T cell repertoires in COVID-19. This table comes from immunoSEQ multiplex PCR, and its TCRdb copy is limited to in-frame clones, with some not included. The sample records about 99,000 clones, roughly nine tenths being singletons. Material: peripheral blood. These receptors originate from a human donor in a cohort sampled during active COVID-19.

The CDR3 reads CASSPAEGQGASGNTIYF. The CDR3, as DNA: TGCGCCAGCAGCCCCGCTGAGGGACAGGGGGCCTCTGGAAACACCATATATTTT. The chain recombines TRBV4-3 with TRBJ1-3; 12 bases are shared with TRBD1. The CDR3 loop spans 18 amino acids. Germline lookup yields CDR1 LGHNA and CDR2 YSLEER. Losses at the gene ends were 4 bases for V and 0 bases for J; bases not matched to a gene: 7.

DNA of the CDR3: TGTGCCAGCAGTTTAAATTTGGGGGAGGGTCAGGAGCAGTACTTC. This translates into CASSLNLGEGQEQYF. The rearrangement uses TRBV27 and TRBJ2-7, with 7 bases matching TRBD2. V trimming: 2 bases; J trimming: 7 bases; junction bases outside the gene matches: 11. Germline CDR1 MNHEY, CDR2 SMNVEV (reference sequence). The CDR3 is 15 amino acids.

The chain uses TRBV6-2 or TRBV6-3 and TRBJ2-1; the D gene is possibly TRBD2 (6 bases). V was trimmed by 2 bases and J by 6 bases, leaving 11 bases between them. CDR3 length: 14 amino acids. Germline loops: CDR1 MNHEY, CDR2 SVGEGT. This chain's CDR3 is CASSYGDSFNEQFF. DNA for the CDR3: TGTGCCAGCAGTTACGGGGACTCTTTCAATGAGCAGTTCTTC.